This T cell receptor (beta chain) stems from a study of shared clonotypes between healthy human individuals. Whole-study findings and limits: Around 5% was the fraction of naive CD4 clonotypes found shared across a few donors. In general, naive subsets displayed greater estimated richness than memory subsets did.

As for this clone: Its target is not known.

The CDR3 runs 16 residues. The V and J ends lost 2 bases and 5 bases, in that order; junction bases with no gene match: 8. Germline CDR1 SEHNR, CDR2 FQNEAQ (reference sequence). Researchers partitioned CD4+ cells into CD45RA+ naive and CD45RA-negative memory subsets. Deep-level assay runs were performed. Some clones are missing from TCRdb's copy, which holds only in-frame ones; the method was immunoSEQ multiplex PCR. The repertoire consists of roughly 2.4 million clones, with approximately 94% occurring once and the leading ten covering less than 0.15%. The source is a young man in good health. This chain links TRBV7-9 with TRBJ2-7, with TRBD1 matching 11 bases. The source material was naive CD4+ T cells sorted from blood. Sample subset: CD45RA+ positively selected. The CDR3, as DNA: TGTGCCAGCAGCTTATCCGGGACAGGGGGTTGGAACGAGCAGTACTTC. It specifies CASSLSGTGGWNEQYF.